Listed here are 32 T cell receptor beta chains from one sample, sequenced in a study of blood T cell repertoires in COVID-19. The method was immunoSEQ multiplex PCR; TCRdb's version includes in-frame clones alone and lacks a portion of them. The table has about 190,000 clones, about 90% seen once. The sample comprised peripheral blood. The receptors were gathered from a man in his forties or fifties with acute or convalescent COVID-19.

The chain uses TRBV6-5 and TRBJ1-2; a weak D match, TRBD1 (6 bases). In germline, CDR1 is MNHEY, CDR2 SVGAGI. V was clipped by 0 bases and J by 8 bases, with 19 bases between them. The CDR3 sequence is 16 residues long. CDR3 region: CASSYSSGGGARGYTF. CDR3 DNA sequence: TGTGCCAGCAGTTACTCCTCGGGGGGGGGCGCTAGGGGCTACACCTTC.

This chain joins TRBV2 and TRBJ2-1; D gene ambiguous. Trimming took off 10 bases at V and 0 bases at J, with 7 bases between the two ends. Germline lookup yields CDR1 SNHLY and CDR2 FYNNEI. The CDR3 is 12 amino acids. The CDR3 spells CANRGSYNEQFF. CDR3 DNA sequence: TGTGCCAACCGAGGCTCCTACAATGAGCAGTTCTTC.

CDR3 in DNA: TGTGCCAGCAGCTTTTCCGGGACAGGGACCGAAAAACTGTTTTTT. The encoded protein is CASSFSGTGTEKLFF. This chain uses TRBV11-2 with TRBJ1-4; 9 nucleotides agree with TRBD1. The germline V gene encodes CDR1 SGHAT and CDR2 FQNNGV. J was trimmed by 8 bases and V by 3 bases; bases with no gene match: 7. The CDR3 covers 15 residues.

The chain has TRBV5-4 and TRBJ2-1; TRBD2 agrees at 8 bases. Germline V gives CDR1 SGHNT, CDR2 YYREEE (reference sequence). This CDR3 contains 15 residues. The trim removed 4 bases at V and 6 bases at J, leaving 9 bases unmatched. This chain's CDR3 is CASSLKREWRNEQFF. The CDR3 DNA is TGTGCCAGCAGCCTTAAGCGGGAGTGGCGCAATGAGCAGTTCTTC.

This clone was counted a single time. The V call is TRBV25-1, the J call TRBJ2-2; 9 positions match TRBD1. Germline V CDR1 and CDR2: MGHDK, SYGVNS. The CDR3 runs 16 residues. Unmatched junction bases numbered 7, after V lost 6 bases and J lost 2 bases. This chain's CDR3 is CASRTPGQGNTGELFF. CDR3 nucleotides: TGTGCCAGCAGGACCCCGGGACAGGGTAACACCGGGGAGCTGTTTTTT.

V and J are TRBV27 and TRBJ1-1; D ambiguous. From germline, CDR1 is MNHEY and CDR2 SMNVEV (reference sequence). Trimming left V 3 bases short and J 4 bases short, with 9 bases between. CDR3 length equals 13 residues. The CDR3 sequence: CASSFRRSTEAFF. The CDR3 DNA reads as TGTGCCAGCAGTTTCAGGAGGAGCACTGAAGCTTTCTTT.

The V and J genes are TRBV7-9 and TRBJ1-6; 8 bases fit TRBD1. J was trimmed by 10 bases and V by 2 bases; bases with no gene match: 4. Germline CDR1 SEHNR, CDR2 FQNEAQ (reference sequence). The CDR3 has 14 amino acids. The CDR3 bases are TGTGCCAGCAGCTTAACAGGGGGGGACTCACCCCTCCACTTT. As protein: CASSLTGGDSPLHF.

V gene TRBV28 combines with J gene TRBJ1-6; D remains ambiguous. Germline CDR1 reads MDHEN; CDR2 reads SYDVKM. This CDR3 has 15 residues. The germline V and J ends were trimmed by 1 base and 5 bases, with 9 bases remaining between them. CDR3 sequence (DNA): TGTGCCAGCAGTTTATTTTCGGGAAATAATTCACCCCTCCACTTT. This codes for CASSLFSGNNSPLHF.

Notes on this clone: In the same sample, other DNA sequences code for this CDR3. The rearrangement links TRBV3-1 (or the pseudogene TRBV3-2) to TRBJ1-6; 7 positions match TRBD1. The CDR3 has 15 amino acids. Germline V gene data show CDR1 as LGHDT and CDR2 as YNNKEL (reference sequence). Trimming took 5 bases from V and 5 from J; bases not matched to a gene: 6. CDR3 amino acids: CASSYRDRDNSPLHF. The CDR3 region has the DNA TGTGCCAGCAGCTACCGGGACAGAGATAATTCACCCCTCCACTTT.

The DNA for the CDR3 is TGTGCCAGCAGCCCCCTTCCCCATCCCCCGAACAGTACTTTCTTT. Protein sequence: CASSPLPHPPNSTFF. J is TRBJ1-1 and V is TRBV11-3; no reliable D call. Germline lookup yields CDR1 SGHNT and CDR2 YENEEA. This CDR3 region has 15 residues. V was clipped by 5 bases and J by 12 bases, with 25 bases between them.

This sequence joins TRBV5-6 and TRBJ2-3, with 9 bases that match TRBD1. The CDR3 sequence is 16 residues long. Trimming removed 4 bases from V and 3 bases from J; junction bases left unmatched: 9. Germline V gives CDR1 SGHDT, CDR2 YYEEEE. CDR3 nucleotide sequence: TGTGCCAGCAGCCCTCAGGACAGGGGACATACAGATACGCAGTATTTT. It translates to CASSPQDRGHTDTQYF.

This chain connects TRBV4-2 to TRBJ2-5; 8 bases agree with TRBD2. Germline trimming cut 3 bases from V and 4 bases from J; bases unmatched to any gene: 13. Germline V lookup: CDR1 LGHNA, CDR2 YNFKEQ. CDR3 length: 17 amino acids. The CDR3 sequence is CASSQRLAGSTGETQYF. The CDR3 DNA reads as TGTGCCAGCAGCCAGAGGCTAGCGGGCTCTACAGGAGAGACCCAGTACTTC.

Points on this clone: A junction end diverges from the germline sequence, so it may reflect a read error. The chain joins TRBV19 to TRBJ1-4; D is undetermined. The CDR3 covers 15 residues. Germline assignment: CDR1 LNHDA and CDR2 SQIVND (reference sequence). CDR3 in DNA: TGTGCCAATAGTTCCCTGACGTCAACGGGTGAAAAACTGTTTTTT. It specifies CANSSLTSTGEKLFF. The whole variable domain, filled in from reference TRBV19 and TRBJ1-4, reads DGGITQSPKYLFRKEGQNVTLSCEQNLNHDAMYWYRQDPGQGLRLIYYSQIVNDFQKGDIAEGYSVSREKKESFPLTVTSAQKNPTAFYLCANSSLTSTGEKLFFGSGTQLSVL.

The rearrangement links TRBV30 to TRBJ2-3; D may be TRBD2 (7 bases). Trimming stripped 2 bases from V and 5 bases from J, with 14 bases between. This CDR3 has 14 residues. Per germline, CDR1 GTSNPN and CDR2 SVGIG (reference sequence). CDR3 in amino acids: CAWSKRGAVDTQYF. The CDR3 region has the DNA TGTGCCTGGAGTAAACGGGGGGCTGTAGATACGCAGTATTTT.

The V gene is TRBV24-1, the J gene TRBJ2-1; 7 bases agree with TRBD1. This CDR3 has 17 residues. The germline CDR1 and CDR2 sequences are KGHDR and SFDVKD. V lost 3 bases, J lost 0 bases, and 7 bases stayed unmatched. The CDR3 is CATSDNPGTDSYNEQFF. The CDR3 DNA reads as TGTGCCACCAGTGATAACCCCGGGACAGACTCCTACAATGAGCAGTTCTTC.

This chain uses TRBV3-1 (or the pseudogene TRBV3-2) with TRBJ1-6; 7 positions agree with TRBD1. The CDR3 extends over 16 amino acids. V lost 3 bases to trimming and J lost 4 bases; unmatched junction nucleotides: 6. CDR1 LGHDT and CDR2 YNNKEL come from the germline V gene (reference sequence). The CDR3 region is CASSHGDRAYNSPLHF. The CDR3 region has the DNA TGTGCCAGCAGCCACGGAGACAGGGCATATAATTCACCCCTCCACTTT.

The rearrangement links TRBV7-8 to TRBJ2-7; 10 nucleotides align to TRBD2. CDR3 length: 16 residues. Germline V CDR1 and CDR2: SGHVS, FQNEAQ. The ends lost 1 base at V and 4 bases at J; junction bases unmatched: 7. The CDR3 loop reads CASSLGLAGVGYEQYF. The CDR3 DNA follows: TGTGCCAGCAGCTTAGGCCTAGCGGGAGTCGGGTACGAGCAGTACTTC.

The rearrangement joins TRBV6-2 or TRBV6-3 to TRBJ2-2, with 11 nucleotides matching TRBD2. The CDR3 consists of 17 residues. After removal of 6 bases from V and 6 bases from J, the junction contained 12 bases not matched to a gene. Germline V gene lookup returns CDR1 MNHEY and CDR2 SVGEGT. In nucleotides, the CDR3 is TGTGCCAGCAGCACTACTAGCGGGAGCTCCTTAGCCGGGGAGCTGTTTTTT. It translates to CASSTTSGSSLAGELFF.

The genes are TRBV5-4 and TRBJ2-7; D gene ambiguous. CDR1 is SGHNT and CDR2 is YYREEE in the germline V gene (reference sequence). The CDR3 runs to 14 residues. Between the trimmed V and J ends, which lost 0 bases and 2 bases, there was a span of 9 bases. The CDR3 loop reads CASSLEGGAYEQYF. For the CDR3, the DNA is TGTGCCAGCAGCTTGGAAGGCGGTGCCTACGAGCAGTACTTC.

The rearrangement uses TRBV27 and TRBJ1-3; tentative D call: TRBD1 (5 bases). The CDR3 is made up of 14 amino acids. V shed 8 bases and J shed 4 bases, with 15 bases lying between them. In germline, CDR1 is MNHEY, CDR2 SMNVEV (reference sequence). The CDR3 is CASGPGGSGNTIYF. CDR3 coding DNA: TGTGCCAGCGGGCCCGGGGGGTCCGGAAACACCATATATTTT.

The chain employs TRBV24-1 and TRBJ1-1; D uncertain. Germline V gene data show CDR1 as KGHDR and CDR2 as SFDVKD. The CDR3 has 15 amino acids. V was pared by 3 bases and J by 4 bases, with 14 bases between. The CDR3, as DNA: TGTGCCACCAGTGATCGTACAACCGTTGGCACTGAAGCTTTCTTT. Encoded protein: CATSDRTTVGTEAFF.

This clone is a singleton in its sample. In DNA form, the CDR3 reads TGTGCCAGCAGTAGGACAGGTCGATGGTATGGCTACACCTTC. It is translated as CASSRTGRWYGYTF. The chain employs TRBV27 and TRBJ1-2; 7 bases are a match to TRBD1. Germline CDR1 and CDR2: MNHEY and SMNVEV (reference sequence). With 5 bases clipped from V and 5 bases from J, the junction kept 8 bases outside the gene matches. The CDR3 has 14 residues.

The genes are TRBV9 and TRBJ1-1, with 7 bases matching TRBD1. Germline loops: CDR1 SGDLS, CDR2 YYNGEE. The CDR3 covers 13 residues. V was pared by 8 bases and J by 0 bases, with 4 bases of the junction left unmatched. CDR3 sequence (DNA): TGTGCCAGTAGGGGACAGTTGAACACTGAAGCTTTCTTT. It is translated as CASRGQLNTEAFF.

The chain employs TRBV19 and TRBJ2-5, with D maybe TRBD2 (6 bases). Trimming took off 2 bases at V and 9 bases at J, with 16 bases between the two ends. The CDR3 is 14 residues long. The germline CDR1 and CDR2 sequences are LNHDA and SQIVND (reference sequence). The DNA for the CDR3 is TGTGCCAGTAGTATATCCGGGCGGGACGTCGCCCAGTACTTC. It translates to CASSISGRDVAQYF.

This clone was found once. The chain carries TRBV7-3 and TRBJ2-3; 11 bases are shared with TRBD2. Germline V gene lookup returns CDR1 SGHTA and CDR2 FQGTGA. This CDR3 comprises 15 residues. Germline trimming cut 0 bases from V and 6 bases from J; bases unmatched to any gene: 2. CDR3 region: CASSLTSGGADTQYF. Written as DNA, the CDR3 is TGTGCCAGCAGCTTAACTAGCGGGGGGGCCGATACGCAGTATTTT. The variable domain in full, with the rest retrieved from reference TRBV7-3 and TRBJ2-3, is GAGVSQTPSNKVTEKGKYVELRCDPISGHTALYWYRQSLGQGPEFLIYFQGTGAADDSGLPNDRFFAVRPEGSVSTLKIQRTERGDSAVYLCASSLTSGGADTQYFGPGTRLTVL.

The chain uses TRBV5-6 and TRBJ1-6; 8 bases map to TRBD1. Trimming took 2 bases from V and 8 from J; bases not matched to a gene: 6. CDR1 is SGHDT, CDR2 YYEEEE, per germline. The CDR3 covers 15 residues. CDR3: CASSFLDREDSPLHF. DNA for the CDR3: TGTGCCAGCAGCTTCTTGGACAGGGAAGATTCACCCCTCCACTTT.

The chain has TRBV27 and TRBJ2-2, with D perhaps TRBD1 (5 bases). The CDR3 contains 15 residues. CDR1 is MNHEY, CDR2 SMNVEV, per germline (reference sequence). The V gene lost 4 bases and the J gene lost 4 bases, with 13 bases spanning the gap. Here the CDR3 reads CASSYGQRTTGELFF. The CDR3 DNA reads as TGTGCCAGCAGTTACGGACAACGAACCACCGGGGAGCTGTTTTTT.

The J gene is TRBJ2-5, the V gene TRBV3-1 (or the pseudogene TRBV3-2), with D perhaps matching TRBD2 (6 bases). V lost 6 bases and J lost 4, with 9 bases in between. This CDR3 has 12 amino acids. Germline V gene data show CDR1 as LGHDT and CDR2 as YNNKEL (reference sequence). The CDR3 spells CASSRAGETQYF. The CDR3 nucleotides read TGTGCCAGCAGTCGAGCGGGAGAGACCCAGTACTTC.

This clone was detected once. The CDR3 DNA sequence: TGTGCCAGCAGCTCCCAGGGAGGCACTGAAGCTTTCTTT. This codes for CASSSQGGTEAFF. The V and J genes are TRBV7-3 and TRBJ1-1; a weak D match, TRBD1 (5 bases). V lost 4 bases to trimming and J lost 4 bases, with 10 bases between them. The CDR3 contains 13 residues. CDR1 and CDR2 from the germline V gene are SGHTA and FQGTGA.

The chain couples TRBV21-1 to TRBJ2-7; TRBD1, the table's D call, lacks a check against the DNA. TRBV21-1 is given as a pseudogene. The CDR3 is 19 residues long. The DNA for the CDR3 is TGTGCCAGCAGCAAACCCAACGCGGGACAGGGGAAGAGGTCCTACGAGCAGTACTTC. Translated: CASSKPNAGQGKRSYEQYF.

The chain recombines TRBV10-3 with TRBJ2-2; D not resolved. The V end lost 8 bases, the J end lost 4 bases, and 11 bases lay between the germline ends. CDR1 is ENHRY, CDR2 SYGVKD, per germline. CDR3 length equals 13 residues. CDR3: CAISKSGTGELFF. The CDR3 DNA reads TGTGCCATCTCAAAGTCGGGCACCGGGGAGCTGTTTTTT.

The gene calls are TRBV19 and TRBJ1-2; 10 nucleotides match TRBD1. The junction had 6 bases not matched to a gene; V was cut back by 5 bases and J by 6 bases. CDR3 size: 14 residues. The V gene's germline CDR1 is LNHDA and CDR2 SQIVND (reference sequence). The CDR3 sequence is CASSFTDRGHGYTF. The CDR3 DNA follows: TGTGCCAGTAGTTTCACCGACAGGGGGCATGGCTACACCTTC.